Listed here are 13 T cell receptor beta chains from one sample, sequenced in a study of long-term antiretroviral therapy in people with HIV (dated by TCRdb to 2022 to 2024). The immunoSEQ hsTCRB v3.0 assay was used at survey level resolution for TRB variable region sequencing. In TCRdb, the immuneACCESS table is reduced to in-frame sequences with V and J assigned. These tables do not hold every clone; where another copy was compared, an unresolved V gene accounts for under half, and the others remain unexplained. Recorded for this sample are 48,000 or so clones; under 90% of them occurred a single time. The top ten clones comprise approximately 3.2% of the sample. Material: unsorted PBMCs, obtained 0.8 years after starting antiretroviral therapy. These receptors were taken from a young woman with HIV.

The chain has TRBV5-1 and TRBJ2-7; the match to TRBD2 covers 7 bases. The CDR3 has 16 amino acids. V shed 6 bases and J 1 base; nucleotides not matched to a gene: 13. Germline V gene data show CDR1 as SGHRS and CDR2 as YFSETQ. CDR3 loop: CASTRGGLADSYEQYF. CDR3 nucleotide sequence: TGCGCCAGCACCCGTGGAGGGCTAGCGGATTCCTACGAGCAGTACTTC.

A few counts support this clone. V and J are TRBV5-1 and TRBJ1-1; D is uncertain. This CDR3 region has 13 residues. Trimming pared 0 bases from V and 4 bases from J, leaving 7 bases between. CDR1 is SGHRS and CDR2 is YFSETQ in the germline V gene. The CDR3 nucleotides are TGCGCCAGCAGCTTGGCGGGTGCCACTGAAGCTTTCTTT. Translating gives CASSLAGATEAFF. Full variable domain (rest looked up from reference TRBV5-1 and TRBJ1-1): KAGVTQTPRYLIKTRGQQVTLSCSPISGHRSVSWYQQTPGQGLQFLFEYFSETQRNKGNFPGRFSGRQFSNSRSEMNVSTLELGDSALYLCASSLAGATEAFFGQGTRLTVV.

This clone came up a few times. The gene calls are TRBV19 and TRBJ2-5; 12 bases map to TRBD2. Trimming cost V 6 bases and J 4 bases; bases outside gene matches: 6. The length of the CDR3 is 15 residues. The germline V gene encodes CDR1 LNHDA and CDR2 SQIVND (reference sequence). Here the CDR3 DNA reads TGTGCCAGTAGGATGACTAGCGGGAGTCTAGAGACCCAGTACTTC. Its protein is CASRMTSGSLETQYF.

The chain recombines TRBV5-4 with TRBJ2-3; 9 bases are shared with TRBD2. Trimming at V came to 0 bases and at J to 2 bases, leaving 7 bases not matched to a gene. CDR1 is SGHNT, CDR2 YYREEE, per germline (reference sequence). The CDR3 has 17 residues. The CDR3 spells CASSLALAGPPTDTQYF. CDR3 coding DNA: TGTGCCAGCAGCTTGGCCCTAGCGGGACCCCCCACAGATACGCAGTATTTT.

The gene calls are TRBV6-5 and TRBJ2-1; D assignment may be TRBD1 or TRBD2 (5 bases each). V was pared by 6 bases and J by 0 bases, with 12 bases between. Germline-derived CDR1 and CDR2 are MNHEY and SVGAGI. CDR3 length equals 15 residues. CDR3: CASRSGTASYNEQFF. For the CDR3, the DNA is TGTGCCAGCAGGTCCGGGACCGCCTCCTACAATGAGCAGTTCTTC.

The chain combines TRBV27 with TRBJ2-3, with D perhaps assigned TRBD1 or TRBD2 (6 bases each). CDR3 length: 14 residues. The V end lost 3 bases, the J end lost 5 bases, and 12 bases lay between the germline ends. CDR1 is MNHEY and CDR2 is SMNVEV in the germline V gene (reference sequence). The CDR3 coding sequence is TGTGCCAGCAGTTTTAATAAGGGGGGAGATACGCAGTATTTT. Its protein product is CASSFNKGGDTQYF.

The chain couples TRBV28 to TRBJ2-6, with no clear D. CDR3 length: 20 amino acids. Trimming pared 7 bases from V and 0 bases from J, leaving 25 bases between. The germline gives CDR1 MDHEN, CDR2 SYDVKM. The CDR3 loop reads CASTEVARDHQSSGANVLTF. CDR3 bases: TGTGCCAGCACCGAGGTTGCTAGGGATCATCAGAGCTCTGGGGCCAACGTCCTGACTTTC. The full variable domain, with the rest looked up from reference TRBV28 and TRBJ2-6, is DVKVTQSSRYLVKRTGEKVFLECVQDMDHENMFWYRQDPGLGLRLIYFSYDVKMKEKGDIPEGYSVSREKKERFSLILESASTNQTSMYLCASTEVARDHQSSGANVLTFGAGSRLTVL.

This chain uses TRBV5-6 with TRBJ2-7; no clear D. Germline CDR1 SGHDT, CDR2 YYEEEE. This CDR3 has 13 residues. Trimming stripped 1 base from V and 3 bases from J, with 8 bases between. CDR3 DNA: TGTGCCAGCAGCTTGTTTTCCGACTACGAGCAGTACTTC. It specifies CASSLFSDYEQYF.

The rearrangement links TRBV4-1 to TRBJ1-5, with D hard to call. The germline V gene encodes CDR1 MGHRA and CDR2 YSYEKL. Trimming took 4 bases from V and 8 from J, leaving 15 bases between them. The CDR3 length is 14 residues. CDR3 region: CASSLREDKEPQHF. In DNA form, the CDR3 reads TGCGCCAGCAGCCTCCGTGAGGATAAGGAGCCCCAGCATTTT.

This clone was seen many times. This chain joins TRBV11-2 and TRBJ2-1, with D maybe TRBD1 (7 bases). CDR3 length equals 13 residues. Germline CDR1 reads SGHAT; CDR2 reads FQNNGV. V shed 4 bases and J shed 15 bases, with 19 bases lying between them. Written as DNA, the CDR3 is TGTGCCAGCAGCTCAGGGGGGCTAGGCTTGCCGTTCTTC. This gives the protein CASSSGGLGLPFF.

The gene calls are TRBV11-2 and TRBJ2-1; no clear D. The CDR3 sequence is 16 residues long. The germline V gene encodes CDR1 SGHAT and CDR2 FQNNGV. Trimming left V 1 base short and J 4 bases short, with 14 bases between. CDR3 protein: CASSLVFADFYNEQFF. The CDR3 DNA follows: TGTGCCAGCAGCTTAGTGTTTGCAGATTTTTACAATGAGCAGTTCTTC.

This clone has just one count. This rearrangement joins TRBV9 to TRBJ2-5, with 8 bases lining up with TRBD2. The CDR3 loop spans 17 amino acids. Germline V CDR1 and CDR2: SGDLS, YYNGEE. J was trimmed by 0 bases and V by 2 bases; bases with no gene match: 9. The CDR3 DNA reads TGTGCCAGCAGCGTGGCTAGCGGGCGTTTGTACCAAGAGACCCAGTACTTC. Its protein is CASSVASGRLYQETQYF.

The chain has TRBV6-1 and TRBJ2-1; tentatively, D is TRBD2 (7 bases). V was cut by 6 bases and J by 10 bases, with 16 bases left in between. Looked up from germline, CDR1 is MNHNS and CDR2 is SASEGT. CDR3 length equals 13 residues. In DNA form, the CDR3 reads TGTGCCAGCAGCTCAGCCGGGGGGCACGAGCAGTTCTTC. Its protein product is CASSSAGGHEQFF.